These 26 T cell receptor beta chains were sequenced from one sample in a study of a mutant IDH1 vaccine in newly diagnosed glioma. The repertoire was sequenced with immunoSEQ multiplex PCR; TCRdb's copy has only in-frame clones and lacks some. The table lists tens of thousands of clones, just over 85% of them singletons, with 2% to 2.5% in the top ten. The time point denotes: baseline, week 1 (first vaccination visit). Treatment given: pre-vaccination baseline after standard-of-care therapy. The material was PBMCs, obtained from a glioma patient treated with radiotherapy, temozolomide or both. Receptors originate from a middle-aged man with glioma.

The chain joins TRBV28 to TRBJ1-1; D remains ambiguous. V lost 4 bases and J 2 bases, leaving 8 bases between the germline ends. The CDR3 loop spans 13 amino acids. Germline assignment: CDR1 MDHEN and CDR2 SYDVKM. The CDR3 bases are TGTGCCAGCAGTTCTCGACTTAACACTGAAGCTTTCTTT. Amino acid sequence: CASSSRLNTEAFF.

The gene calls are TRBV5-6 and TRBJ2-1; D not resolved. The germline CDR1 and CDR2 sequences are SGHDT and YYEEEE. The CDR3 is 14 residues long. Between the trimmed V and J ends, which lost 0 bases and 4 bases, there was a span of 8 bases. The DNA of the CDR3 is TGTGCCAGCAGCTTGGGGACGGATTACAATGAGCAGTTCTTC. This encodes CASSLGTDYNEQFF. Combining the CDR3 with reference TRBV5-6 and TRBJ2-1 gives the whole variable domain DAGVTQSPTHLIKTRGQQVTLRCSPKSGHDTVSWYQQALGQGPQFIFQYYEEEERQRGNFPDRFSGHQFPNYSSELNVNALLLGDSALYLCASSLGTDYNEQFFGPGTRLTVL.

CDR3 residues: CASSTGVLNEKLFF. CDR3 coding DNA: TGTGCCAGCAGCACAGGGGTTCTCAATGAAAAACTGTTTTTT. The genes are TRBV21-1 and TRBJ1-4; the DNA was not used to check the table's D call, TRBD1. TRBV21-1 is termed a pseudogene. The CDR3 runs 14 residues.

The CDR3 here is CASSVARTSAEQFF. The CDR3 nucleotides read TGTGCCAGCAGCGTTGCTAGGACTAGCGCGGAGCAGTTCTTC. The V call is TRBV11-3, the J call TRBJ2-1; the match to TRBD2 covers 9 bases. This CDR3 contains 14 residues. V shed 5 bases, J shed 10 bases, and the junction held 9 bases outside the gene matches. Germline CDR1 reads SGHNT; CDR2 reads YENEEA.

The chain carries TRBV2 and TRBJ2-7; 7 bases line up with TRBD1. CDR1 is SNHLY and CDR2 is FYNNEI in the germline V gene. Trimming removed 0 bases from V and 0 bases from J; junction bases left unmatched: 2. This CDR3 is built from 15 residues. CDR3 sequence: CASSEAGGSSYEQYF. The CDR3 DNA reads TGTGCCAGCAGTGAAGCAGGGGGCAGCTCCTACGAGCAGTACTTC.

As DNA, the CDR3 is TGTGCCAGCTCACCACAGGGGACAGGCGGTAATCAGCCCCAGCATTTT. Translation: CASSPQGTGGNQPQHF. The rearrangement joins TRBV18 to TRBJ1-5; 8 nucleotides align to TRBD1. There are 16 residues in the CDR3. The trim removed 1 base at V and 4 bases at J, leaving 6 bases unmatched. Germline V CDR1 and CDR2: KGHSH, LQKENI.

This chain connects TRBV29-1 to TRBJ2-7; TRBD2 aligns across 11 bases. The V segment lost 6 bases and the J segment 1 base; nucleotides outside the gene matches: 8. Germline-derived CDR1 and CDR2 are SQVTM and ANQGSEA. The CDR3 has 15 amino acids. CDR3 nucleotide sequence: TGCAGCGTGGCTGGACTAGCGGGCCTTTCCTACGAGCAGTACTTC. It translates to CSVAGLAGLSYEQYF.

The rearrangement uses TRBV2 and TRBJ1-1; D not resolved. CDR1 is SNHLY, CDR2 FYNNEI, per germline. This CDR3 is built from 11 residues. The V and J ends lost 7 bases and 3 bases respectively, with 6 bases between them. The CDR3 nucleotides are TGTGCCAGCACCTTATACACTGAAGCTTTCTTT. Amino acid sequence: CASTLYTEAFF.

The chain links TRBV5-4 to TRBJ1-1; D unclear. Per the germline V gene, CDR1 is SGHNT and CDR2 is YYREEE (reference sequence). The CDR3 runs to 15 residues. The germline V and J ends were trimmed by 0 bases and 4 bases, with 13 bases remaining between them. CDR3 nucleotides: TGTGCCAGCAGCTTGGGAAGGCAGTCTACCACTGAAGCTTTCTTT. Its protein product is CASSLGRQSTTEAFF.

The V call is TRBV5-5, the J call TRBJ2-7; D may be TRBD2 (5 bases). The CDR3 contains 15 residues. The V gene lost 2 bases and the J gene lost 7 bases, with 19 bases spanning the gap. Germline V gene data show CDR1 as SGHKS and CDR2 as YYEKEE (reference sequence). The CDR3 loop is CASSLPPTGYEEQYF. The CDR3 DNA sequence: TGTGCCAGCAGCTTACCCCCCACGGGGTATGAGGAGCAGTACTTC.

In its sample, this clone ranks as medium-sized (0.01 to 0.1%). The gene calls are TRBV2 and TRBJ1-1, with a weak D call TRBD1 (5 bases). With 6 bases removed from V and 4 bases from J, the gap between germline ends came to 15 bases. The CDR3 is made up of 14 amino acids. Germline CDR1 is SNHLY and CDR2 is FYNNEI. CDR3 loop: CASRQAGGITEAFF. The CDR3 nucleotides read TGTGCCAGCAGGCAAGCGGGGGGGATCACTGAAGCTTTCTTT.

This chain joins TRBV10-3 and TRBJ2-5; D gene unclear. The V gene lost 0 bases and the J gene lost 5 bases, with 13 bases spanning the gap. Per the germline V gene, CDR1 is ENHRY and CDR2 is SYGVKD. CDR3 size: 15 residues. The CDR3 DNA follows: TGTGCCATCAGTGAGTCCCCGATATCGCTGGAGACCCAGTACTTC. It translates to CAISESPISLETQYF.

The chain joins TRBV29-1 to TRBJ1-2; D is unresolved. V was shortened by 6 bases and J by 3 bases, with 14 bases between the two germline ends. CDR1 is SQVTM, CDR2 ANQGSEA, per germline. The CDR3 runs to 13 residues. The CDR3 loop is CSVPMAADYGYTF. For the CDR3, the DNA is TGCAGCGTCCCTATGGCCGCGGACTATGGCTACACCTTC.

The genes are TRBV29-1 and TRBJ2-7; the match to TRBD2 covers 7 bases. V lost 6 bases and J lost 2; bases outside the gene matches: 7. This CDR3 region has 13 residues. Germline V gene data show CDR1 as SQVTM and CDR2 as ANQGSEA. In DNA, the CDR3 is TGCAGCGTGACTAGCTCGATGACCTACGAGCAGTACTTC. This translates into CSVTSSMTYEQYF.

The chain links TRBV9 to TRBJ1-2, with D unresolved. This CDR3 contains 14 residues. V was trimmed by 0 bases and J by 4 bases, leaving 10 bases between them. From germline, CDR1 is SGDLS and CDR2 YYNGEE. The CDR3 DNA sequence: TGTGCCAGCAGCGTAGACCCTGAAGGCTATGGCTACACCTTC. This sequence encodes CASSVDPEGYGYTF.

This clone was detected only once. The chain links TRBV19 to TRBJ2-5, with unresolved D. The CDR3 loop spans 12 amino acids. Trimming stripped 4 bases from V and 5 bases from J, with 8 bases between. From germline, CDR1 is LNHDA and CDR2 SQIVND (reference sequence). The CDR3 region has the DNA TGTGCCAGTAGTAAAGACATGGAGACCCAGTACTTC. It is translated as CASSKDMETQYF.

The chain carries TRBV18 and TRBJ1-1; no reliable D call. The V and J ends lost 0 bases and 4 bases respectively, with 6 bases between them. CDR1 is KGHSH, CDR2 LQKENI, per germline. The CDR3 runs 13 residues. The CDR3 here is CASSPPGATEAFF. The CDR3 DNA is TGTGCCAGCTCACCACCAGGAGCCACTGAAGCTTTCTTT. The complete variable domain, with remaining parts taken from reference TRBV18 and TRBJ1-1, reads NAGVMQNPRHLVRRRGQEARLRCSPMKGHSHVYWYRQLPEEGLKFMVYLQKENIIDESGMPKERFSAEFPKEGPSILRIQQVVRGDSAAYFCASSPPGATEAFFGQGTRLTVV.

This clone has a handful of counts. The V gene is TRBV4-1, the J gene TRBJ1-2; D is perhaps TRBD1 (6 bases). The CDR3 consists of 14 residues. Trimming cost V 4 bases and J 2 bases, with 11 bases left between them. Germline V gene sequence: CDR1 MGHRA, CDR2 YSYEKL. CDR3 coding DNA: TGCGCCAGCAGCCTTAGGACAGCCAACTATGGCTACACCTTC. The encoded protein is CASSLRTANYGYTF.

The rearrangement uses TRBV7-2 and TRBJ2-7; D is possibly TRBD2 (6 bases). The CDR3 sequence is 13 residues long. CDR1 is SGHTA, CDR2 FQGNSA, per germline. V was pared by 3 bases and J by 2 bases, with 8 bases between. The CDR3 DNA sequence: TGTGCCAGCAGCTTTGCGGGAACCTACGAGCAGTACTTC. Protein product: CASSFAGTYEQYF.

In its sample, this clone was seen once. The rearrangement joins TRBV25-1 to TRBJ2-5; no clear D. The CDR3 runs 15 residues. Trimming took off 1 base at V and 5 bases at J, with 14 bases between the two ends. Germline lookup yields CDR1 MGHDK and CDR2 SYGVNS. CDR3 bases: TGTGCCAGCAGTGAATCGTTCGGGCTGTGGGAGACCCAGTACTTC. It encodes CASSESFGLWETQYF.

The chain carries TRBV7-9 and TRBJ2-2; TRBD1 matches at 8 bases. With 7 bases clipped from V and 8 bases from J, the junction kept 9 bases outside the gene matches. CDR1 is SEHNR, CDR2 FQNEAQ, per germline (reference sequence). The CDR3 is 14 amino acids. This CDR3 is CASNPQGAVGELFF. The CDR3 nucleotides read TGTGCCAGCAACCCCCAGGGGGCCGTGGGGGAGCTGTTTTTT. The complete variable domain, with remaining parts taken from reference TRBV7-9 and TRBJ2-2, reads DTGVSQNPRHKITKRGQNVTFRCDPISEHNRLYWYRQTLGQGPEFLTYFQNEAQLEKSRLLSDRFSAERPKGSFSTLEIQRTEQGDSAMYLCASNPQGAVGELFFGEGSRLTVL.

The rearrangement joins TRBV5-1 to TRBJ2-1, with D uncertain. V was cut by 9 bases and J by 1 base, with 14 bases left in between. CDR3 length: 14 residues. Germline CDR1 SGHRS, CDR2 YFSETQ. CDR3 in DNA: TGCGCCACAGGCGACGGAGCATCCTACAATGAGCAGTTCTTC. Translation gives CATGDGASYNEQFF.

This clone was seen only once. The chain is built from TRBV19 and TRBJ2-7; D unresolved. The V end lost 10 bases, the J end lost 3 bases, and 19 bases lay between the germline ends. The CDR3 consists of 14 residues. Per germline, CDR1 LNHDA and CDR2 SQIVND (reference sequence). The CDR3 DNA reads TGTGCCACCTCGATTAGGAACTCTCTCTACGAGCAGTACTTC. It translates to CATSIRNSLYEQYF.

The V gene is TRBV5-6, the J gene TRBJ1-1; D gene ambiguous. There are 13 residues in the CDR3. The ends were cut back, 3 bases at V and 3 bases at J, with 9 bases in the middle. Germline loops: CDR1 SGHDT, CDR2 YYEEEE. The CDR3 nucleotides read TGTGCCAGCAGCTCGTCACCACACACTGAAGCTTTCTTT. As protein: CASSSSPHTEAFF.

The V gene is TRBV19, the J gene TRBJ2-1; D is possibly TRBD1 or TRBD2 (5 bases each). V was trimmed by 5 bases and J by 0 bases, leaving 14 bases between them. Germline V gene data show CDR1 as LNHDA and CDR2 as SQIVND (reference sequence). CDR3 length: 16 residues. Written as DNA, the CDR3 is TGTGCCAGTAGTTCACGGCCGGGACCCTCCTACAATGAGCAGTTCTTC. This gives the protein CASSSRPGPSYNEQFF.

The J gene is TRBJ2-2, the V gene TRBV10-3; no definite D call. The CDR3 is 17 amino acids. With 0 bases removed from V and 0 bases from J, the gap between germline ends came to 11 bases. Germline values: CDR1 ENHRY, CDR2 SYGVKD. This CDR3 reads CAISESTRPSNTGELFF. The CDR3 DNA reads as TGTGCCATCAGTGAGTCGACTCGGCCGTCGAACACCGGGGAGCTGTTTTTT.